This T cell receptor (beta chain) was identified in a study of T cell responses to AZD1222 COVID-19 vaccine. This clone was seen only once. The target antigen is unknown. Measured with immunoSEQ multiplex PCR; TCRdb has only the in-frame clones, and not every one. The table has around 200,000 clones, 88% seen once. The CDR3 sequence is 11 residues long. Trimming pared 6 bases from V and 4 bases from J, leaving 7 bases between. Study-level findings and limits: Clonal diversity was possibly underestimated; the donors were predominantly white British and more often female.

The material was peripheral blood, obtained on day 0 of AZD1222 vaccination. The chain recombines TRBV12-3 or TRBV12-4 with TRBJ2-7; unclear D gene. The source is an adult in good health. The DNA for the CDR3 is TGTGCCAGCAGGCGAGATTACGAGCAGTACTTC. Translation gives CASRRDYEQYF.